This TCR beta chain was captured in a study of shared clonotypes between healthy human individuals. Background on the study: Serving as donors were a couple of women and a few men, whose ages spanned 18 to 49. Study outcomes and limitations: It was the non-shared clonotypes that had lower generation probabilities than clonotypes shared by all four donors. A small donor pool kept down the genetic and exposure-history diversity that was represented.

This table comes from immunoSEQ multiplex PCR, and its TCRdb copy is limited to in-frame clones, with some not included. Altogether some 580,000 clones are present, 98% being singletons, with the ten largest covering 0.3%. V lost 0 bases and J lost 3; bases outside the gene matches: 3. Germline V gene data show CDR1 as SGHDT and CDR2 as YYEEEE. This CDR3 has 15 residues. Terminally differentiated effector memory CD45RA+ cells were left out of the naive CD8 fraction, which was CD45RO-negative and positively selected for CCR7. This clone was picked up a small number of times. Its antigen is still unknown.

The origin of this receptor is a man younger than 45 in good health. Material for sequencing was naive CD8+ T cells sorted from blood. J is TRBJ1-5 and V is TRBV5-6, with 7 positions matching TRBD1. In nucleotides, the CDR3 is TGTGCCAGCAGCTTGGCCGGGACAGACAATCAGCCCCAGCATTTT. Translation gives CASSLAGTDNQPQHF.